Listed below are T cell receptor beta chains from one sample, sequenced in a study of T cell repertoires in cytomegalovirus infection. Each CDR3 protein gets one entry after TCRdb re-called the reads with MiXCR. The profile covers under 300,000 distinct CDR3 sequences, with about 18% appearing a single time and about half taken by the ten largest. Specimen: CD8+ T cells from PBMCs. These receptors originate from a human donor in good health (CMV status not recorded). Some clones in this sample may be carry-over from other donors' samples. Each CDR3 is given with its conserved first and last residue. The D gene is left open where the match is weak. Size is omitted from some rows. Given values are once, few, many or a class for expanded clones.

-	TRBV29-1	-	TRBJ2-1	TGCAGCGTTGAAGATCCCACAAGAAGCTCCTACAATGAGCAGTTCTTC	CSVEDPTRSSYNEQFF
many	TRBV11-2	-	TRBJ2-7	TGTGCCAGCAGCTTAGATATATGGGGACGAGCAGTGGAGCAGTACTTC	CASSLDIWGRAVEQYF
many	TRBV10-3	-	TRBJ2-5	TGTGCCATCAGTGAGTCGACCCCCCAGCTAGAGACCCAGTACTTC	CAISESTPQLETQYF
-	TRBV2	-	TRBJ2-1	TGTGCCAGCAGTAGGGCGGAGGGCTCCTACAATGAGCAGTTCTTC	CASSRAEGSYNEQFF
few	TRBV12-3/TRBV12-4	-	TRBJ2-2	TGTGCCAGCAGGCCCGGGATAGCGATATCGAACACCGGGGAGCTGTTTTTT	CASRPGIAISNTGELFF
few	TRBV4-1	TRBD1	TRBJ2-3	TGCGCCAGCAGCCAAGCCAGGGGGATAGTCGATACGCAGTATTTT	CASSQARGIVDTQYF
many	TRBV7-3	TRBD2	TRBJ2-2	TGTGCCAGCAGCTTAGGACTAGTAACCGGGGAGCTGTTTTTT	CASSLGLVTGELFF
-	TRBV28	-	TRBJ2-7	TGTGCCAGCAGTTTAAGGCCGCTCCAGCAGTACTTC	CASSLRPLQQYF
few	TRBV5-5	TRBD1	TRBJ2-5	TGTGCCAGCGTTGCGGACAGGGAGAGAAAGACCCAGTACTTC	CASVADRERKTQYF
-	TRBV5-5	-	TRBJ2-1	TGTGCCAGCAGCACCTTCGGCGGTAGCTCCTACAATGAGCAGTTCTTC	CASSTFGGSSYNEQFF
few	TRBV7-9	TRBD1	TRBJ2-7	TGTGCCAGCAGCTTAACGCGGGACAGGGGTATGTACGAGCAGTACTTC	CASSLTRDRGMYEQYF
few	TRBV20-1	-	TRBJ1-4	TGCAGTGCCTTTTTACCGGGGAGTTCGGCAACTAATGAAAAACTGTTTTTT	CSAFLPGSSATNEKLFF
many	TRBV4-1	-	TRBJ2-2	TGCGCCAGCAGCCAAGCGAGCGGGGAGCTGTTTTTT	CASSQASGELFF
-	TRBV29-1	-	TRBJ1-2	TGCAGCGTTGAAGACTTACAGGGCTCACCCGTCTATGGCTACACCTTC	CSVEDLQGSPVYGYTF
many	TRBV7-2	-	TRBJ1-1	TGTGCCAGCAGCGACCACAGGTGGAACTCGGCTTTCTTT	CASSDHRWNSAFF
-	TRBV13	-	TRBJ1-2	TGTGCCAGCAGCTTAGGAAGGACGGGTAACTATGGCTACACCTTC	CASSLGRTGNYGYTF
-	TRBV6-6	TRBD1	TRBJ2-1	TGTGCCAGCAGTAACTCGGGGACAGGAAACTACAATGAGCAGTTCTTC	CASSNSGTGNYNEQFF
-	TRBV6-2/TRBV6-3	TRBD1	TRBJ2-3	TGTGCCAGCAGTTGGGACAGGGGAAGCACAGATACGCAGTATTTT	CASSWDRGSTDTQYF
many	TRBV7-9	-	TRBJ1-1	TGTGCCAGCAGCTTAAGTCGTGGGAGTCACACTGAAGCTTTCTTT	CASSLSRGSHTEAFF
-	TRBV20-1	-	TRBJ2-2	TGCAGTGCGCGCCCCTGGGGGGGGGCGACCACCGGGGAGCTGTTTTTT	CSARPWGGATTGELFF
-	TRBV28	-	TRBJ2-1	TGTGCCAGCAGTTCCCTCCGACAGAGTGGTAGGGAGTTCCCACATGAGCAGTTCTTC	CASSSLRQSGREFPHEQFF
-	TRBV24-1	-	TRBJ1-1	TGTGCCACCAGTGATTATACGACGGGACGGGCTTTCTTT	CATSDYTTGRAFF